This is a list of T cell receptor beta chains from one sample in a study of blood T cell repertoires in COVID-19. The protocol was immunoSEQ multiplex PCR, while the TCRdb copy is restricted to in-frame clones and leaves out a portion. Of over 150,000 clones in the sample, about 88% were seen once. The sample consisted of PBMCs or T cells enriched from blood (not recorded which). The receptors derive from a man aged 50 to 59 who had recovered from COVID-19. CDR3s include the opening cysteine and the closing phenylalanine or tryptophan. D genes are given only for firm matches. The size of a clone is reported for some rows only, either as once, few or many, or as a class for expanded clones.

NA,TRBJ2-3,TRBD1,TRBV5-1,CASSLGQGASTDTQYF,TGCGCCAGCAGCTTGGGACAGGGGGCTAGCACAGATACGCAGTATTTT
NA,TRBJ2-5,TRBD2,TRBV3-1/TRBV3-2,CASSQADGTSGGETQYF,TGTGCCAGCAGCCAAGCCGATGGGACTAGCGGCGGGGAGACCCAGTACTTC
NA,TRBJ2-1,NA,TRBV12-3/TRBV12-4,CASSKAEGEQFF,TGTGCCAGCAGTAAAGCGGAGGGCGAGCAGTTCTTC
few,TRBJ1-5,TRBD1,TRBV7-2,CASSNGQGALNQPQHF,TGTGCCAGCAGCAACGGACAGGGGGCGTTGAATCAGCCCCAGCATTTT
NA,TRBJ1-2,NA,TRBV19,CASSLPSNYGYTF,TGTGCCAGTAGTCTCCCTTCTAACTATGGCTACACCTTC
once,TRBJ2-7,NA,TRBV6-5,CASSYSETGSHEQYF,TGTGCCAGCAGTTACTCTGAGACAGGATCCCACGAGCAGTACTTC
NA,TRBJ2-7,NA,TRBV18,CASSPPDYPYEQYF,TGTGCCAGCTCACCACCGGACTACCCTTACGAGCAGTACTTC
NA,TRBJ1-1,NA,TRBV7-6,CASSLAVAAVAFF,TGTGCCAGCAGCTTAGCGGTTGCGGCTGTAGCTTTCTTT
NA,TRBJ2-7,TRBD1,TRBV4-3,CASSLGTGSEQYF,TGCGCCAGCAGCCTAGGGACAGGGTCGGAGCAGTACTTC
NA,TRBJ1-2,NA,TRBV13,CASSLRTDLNYGYTF,TGTGCCAGCAGCTTACGGACAGACCTTAACTATGGCTACACCTTC
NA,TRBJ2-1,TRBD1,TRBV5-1,CASSSGQGSYNEQFF,TGCGCCAGCAGCTCCGGACAGGGCTCCTACAATGAGCAGTTCTTC
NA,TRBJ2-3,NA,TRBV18,CASSPSGGTDTQYF,TGTGCCAGCTCACCATCAGGGGGCACAGATACGCAGTATTTT
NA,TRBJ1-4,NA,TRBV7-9,CASSLDTGINEKLFF,TGTGCCAGCAGCTTAGACACGGGTATTAATGAAAAACTGTTTTTT
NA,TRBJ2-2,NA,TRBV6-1,CASSEMYNGELFF,TGTGCCAGCAGTGAAATGTATAACGGGGAGCTGTTTTTT
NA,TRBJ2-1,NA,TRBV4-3,CASSQGLDHEQFF,TGCGCCAGCAGCCAAGGGCTAGACCATGAGCAGTTCTTC
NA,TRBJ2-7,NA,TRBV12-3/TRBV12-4,CASSLNGVYEQYF,TGTGCCAGCAGTTTAAACGGAGTCTACGAGCAGTACTTC
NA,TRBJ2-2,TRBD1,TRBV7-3,CASSQGTGRSGELFF,TGTGCCAGCAGCCAAGGGACAGGGAGGTCCGGGGAGCTGTTTTTT
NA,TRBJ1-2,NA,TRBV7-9,CASSLDTTNYGYTF,TGTGCCAGCAGCTTAGACACCACTAACTATGGCTACACCTTC
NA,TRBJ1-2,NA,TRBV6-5,CASSYSRTGVYGYTF,TGTGCCAGCAGTTACTCCCGGACTGGAGTATATGGCTACACCTTC
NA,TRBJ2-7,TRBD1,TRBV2,CATGQGPYEQYF,TGTGCCACGGGACAGGGCCCCTACGAGCAGTACTTC
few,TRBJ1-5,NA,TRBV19,CASSNTGKGSNQPQHF,TGTGCCAGTAGTAATACAGGGAAGGGTAGCAATCAGCCCCAGCATTTT
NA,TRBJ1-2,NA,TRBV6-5,CASSWTPGRGIGYTF,TGTGCCAGCAGTTGGACCCCGGGGAGGGGCATTGGCTACACCTTC
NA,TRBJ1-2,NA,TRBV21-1,CASNRAYGYTF,TGTGCCAGCAACAGGGCCTATGGCTACACCTTC
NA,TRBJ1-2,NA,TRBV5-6,CASSARRVGNYGYTF,TGTGCCAGCAGCGCACGGCGGGTTGGGAACTATGGCTACACCTTC
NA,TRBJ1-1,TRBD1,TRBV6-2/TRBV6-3,CASSSKQGAGSTEAFF,TGTGCCAGCAGTTCGAAACAGGGGGCTGGTAGCACTGAAGCTTTCTTT
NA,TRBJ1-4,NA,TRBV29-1,CSVAPSGNEKLFF,TGCAGCGTTGCCCCCTCGGGTAATGAAAAACTGTTTTTT
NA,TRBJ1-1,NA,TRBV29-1,CSHRTANTEAFF,TGCAGTCACAGGACAGCGAACACTGAAGCTTTCTTT
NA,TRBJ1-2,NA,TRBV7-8,CASSPGTDYGYTF,TGTGCCAGCAGCCCGGGGACTGACTATGGCTACACCTTC
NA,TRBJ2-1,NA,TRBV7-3,CASSTGSYNEQFF,TGTGCCAGCAGCACGGGGTCCTACAATGAGCAGTTCTTC
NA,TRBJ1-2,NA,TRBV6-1,CASSEAEGTGYGYTF,TGTGCCAGCAGTGAAGCAGAGGGTACCGGCTATGGCTACACCTTC
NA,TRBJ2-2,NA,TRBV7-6,CASSPGEYTGELFF,TGTGCCAGCAGCCCAGGGGAGTACACCGGGGAGCTGTTTTTT
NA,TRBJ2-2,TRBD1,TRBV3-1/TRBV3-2,CASSPAGPGGTGELFF,TGTGCCAGCAGCCCAGCCGGACCAGGGGGCACCGGGGAGCTGTTTTTT
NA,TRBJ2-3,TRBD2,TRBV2,CASRAGRRSMWDTQYF,TGTGCCAGCAGAGCGGGACGGAGGAGTATGTGGGATACGCAGTATTTT
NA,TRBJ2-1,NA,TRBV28,CATHLASYNEQFF,TGTGCCACCCACCTAGCATCCTACAATGAGCAGTTCTTC
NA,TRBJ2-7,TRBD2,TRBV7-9,CASSLELRISGGKQYF,TGTGCCAGCAGCTTAGAATTGCGTATTAGCGGGGGCAAGCAGTACTTC
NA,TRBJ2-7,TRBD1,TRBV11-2,CASSLTGTGPYEQYF,TGTGCCAGCAGCTTGACCGGGACAGGGCCCTACGAGCAGTACTTC
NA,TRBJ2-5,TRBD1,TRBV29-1,CSAGTGGETQYF,TGCAGCGCCGGGACAGGGGGCGAGACCCAGTACTTC
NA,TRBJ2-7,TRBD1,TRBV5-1,CASRLTGPLVLEQYF,TGCGCCAGCAGATTGACAGGGCCGTTGGTTTTGGAGCAGTACTTC
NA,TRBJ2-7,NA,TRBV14,CASSQEGTPTFRWAWHF,TGTGCCAGCAGCCAAGAGGGGACTCCTACTTTTCGATGGGCTTGGCACTTC
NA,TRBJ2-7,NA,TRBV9,CASSGGGGAYEQYF,TGTGCCAGCAGCGGTGGTGGAGGGGCCTACGAGCAGTACTTC
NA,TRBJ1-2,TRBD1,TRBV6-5,CASRRTGLYGYTF,TGTGCCAGCAGACGGACAGGCTTATATGGCTACACCTTC
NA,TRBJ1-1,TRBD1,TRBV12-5,CASGPQGWDRGGTEAFF,TGTGCTAGTGGTCCCCAAGGATGGGACAGGGGGGGCACTGAAGCTTTCTTT
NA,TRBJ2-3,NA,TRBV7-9,CASSLNRRNRVTDTQYF,TGTGCCAGCAGCTTAAATCGCCGTAACAGGGTAACAGATACGCAGTATTTT
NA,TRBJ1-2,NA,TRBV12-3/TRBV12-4,CASTVGGYGYTF,TGTGCCAGCACCGTGGGGGGCTATGGCTACACCTTC
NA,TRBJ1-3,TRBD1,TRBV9,CASSVTDRVGGNTIYF,TGTGCCAGCAGCGTAACGGACAGGGTGGGGGGAAACACCATATATTTT